Following are 30 T cell receptor beta chains from one sample sequenced in a study of T-cell memory formation after mild COVID-19 (dated by TCRdb to the early 2020s). The library was generated by 5' RACE. Instrument on record: Illumina NovaSeq 6000. The public reads were run again by TCRdb, first through fastp at Q25 and then through MiXCR, and only productive beta chains were kept. When rows share a CDR3 protein, they turn into one entry using the most common DNA and genes. Within this sample are roughly 130,000 distinct CDR3 sequences, with about 6% of them counted one time only. 2% to 2.5% of the sample rests with the top ten. Specimen: PBMCs or a T cell subset sorted from them (not recorded which). The receptors originated from an adult woman who had mild COVID-19 (a few samples of this study predate the infection). The sample titles of this study are shuffled in the database, so cell type and time point are left out; the donor was told from shared clones.

This clonotype was observed at least ten times. This chain uses TRBV12-3 or TRBV12-4 with TRBJ2-7, with 11 bases that match TRBD2. The CDR3 totals 15 residues. V dropped 4 bases and J dropped 3; count of bases not matched to a gene: 5. The CDR3 sequence is CASSSKLAGGYEQYF. The CDR3 coding sequence is TGTGCCAGCAGTTCCAAGCTAGCGGGAGGCTACGAGCAGTACTTC.

The chain carries TRBV9 and TRBJ1-1; 11 nucleotides line up with TRBD1. This CDR3 region has 14 residues. Per the germline V gene, CDR1 is SGDLS and CDR2 is YYNGEE. With 4 bases clipped from V and 4 bases from J, the junction kept 3 bases outside the gene matches. The CDR3 region is CASSQGQGGTEAFF. The CDR3 coding sequence is TGTGCCAGCAGCCAGGGACAGGGGGGCACTGAAGCTTTCTTT.

The chain uses TRBV5-4 and TRBJ2-5; 10 bases agree with TRBD1. The V gene end was trimmed by 4 bases and the J gene end by 4 bases; junction bases not matched to a gene: 7. Germline CDR1 reads SGHNT; CDR2 reads YYREEE (reference sequence). This CDR3 contains 15 residues. This chain's CDR3 is CASSIRDRGGETQYF. The CDR3 DNA reads as TGTGCCAGCAGCATTAGGGACAGGGGCGGAGAGACCCAGTACTTC.

This clonotype appeared a few times. V is TRBV12-3 or TRBV12-4 and J is TRBJ2-5, with 10 nucleotides matching TRBD2. V gave up 5 bases and J gave up 0 bases; unmatched junction bases: 3. The length of the CDR3 is 15 residues. CDR3 loop: CASSMGLAYQETQYF. The CDR3 nucleotides read TGTGCCAGCAGTATGGGACTAGCGTACCAAGAGACCCAGTACTTC.

This sequence joins TRBV3-1 and TRBJ2-3; D may be TRBD1 (5 bases). The germline V gene encodes CDR1 LGHDT and CDR2 YNNKEL (reference sequence). This CDR3 has 15 residues. Deletions cut 1 base from V and 2 bases from J, with 10 bases between. CDR3: CASSQASTATDTQYF. The CDR3 region has the DNA TGTGCCAGCAGCCAAGCGTCGACAGCCACAGATACGCAGTATTTT.

This clonotype was recorded at least ten times. This chain links TRBV11-2 with TRBJ2-3; D is uncertain. The V end was cut by 1 base, the J end by 7 bases, with 12 bases between. The CDR3 length is 14 residues. Germline V gene sequence: CDR1 SGHAT, CDR2 FQNNGV. The CDR3 bases are TGTGCCAGCAGCTTAGTGCGTAGAGCTTATACGCAGTATTTT. It is translated as CASSLVRRAYTQYF.

The rearrangement joins TRBV18 to TRBJ2-5, with D hard to call. The length of the CDR3 is 13 residues. Per germline, CDR1 KGHSH and CDR2 LQKENI. V lost 3 bases, J lost 3 bases, and 8 bases lay in between. This CDR3 reads CASSPGQKETQYF. Written as DNA, the CDR3 is TGTGCCAGCTCACCGGGCCAAAAAGAGACCCAGTACTTC.

This clonotype was counted ten times or more. The chain couples TRBV12-3 or TRBV12-4 to TRBJ2-5; TRBD2 matches 8 bases. Unmatched junction bases numbered 7, after V lost 3 bases and J lost 4 bases. CDR3 length: 15 amino acids. The CDR3, as DNA: TGTGCCAGCAGTTTCTGGGGCGGGGGGCGAGAGACCCAGTACTTC. Its protein product is CASSFWGGGRETQYF.

This sequence joins TRBV12-3 or TRBV12-4 and TRBJ2-1; D is undetermined. The V end lost 1 base, the J end lost 5 bases, and 15 bases lay between the germline ends. The CDR3 has 16 amino acids. CDR3 nucleotide sequence: TGTGCCAGCAGTTTAGGGGGAAGGCATCGCCACAATGAGCAGTTCTTC. This codes for CASSLGGRHRHNEQFF.

This clonotype was seen a handful of times. The chain couples TRBV24-1 to TRBJ2-7, with 7 bases that match TRBD1. CDR3 size: 13 residues. CDR1 is KGHDR and CDR2 is SFDVKD in the germline V gene. Trimming at V came to 3 bases and at J to 6 bases, leaving 4 bases not matched to a gene. The CDR3 coding sequence is TGTGCCACCAGTGATCGGGCAGGGGGCGAGCAGTACTTC. This sequence encodes CATSDRAGGEQYF.

In this sample, this clonotype turned up many times. The V and J genes are TRBV20-1 and TRBJ2-3, with 10 nucleotides matching TRBD2. Per the germline V gene, CDR1 is DFQATT and CDR2 is SNEGSKA (reference sequence). The CDR3 extends over 15 amino acids. J was trimmed by 1 base and V by 1 base; bases with no gene match: 2. The CDR3 reads CSARVGTSGTDTQYF. CDR3 DNA sequence: TGCAGTGCTAGAGTCGGGACTAGCGGCACAGATACGCAGTATTTT.

The V gene is TRBV20-1, the J gene TRBJ1-5, with 7 bases lining up with TRBD1. The germline gives CDR1 DFQATT, CDR2 SNEGSKA (reference sequence). Trimming took 5 bases from V and 6 from J; bases not matched to a gene: 10. This CDR3 is built from 14 residues. CDR3 DNA sequence: TGCAGTGCTGCTACAGGGGATCGCGGTCAGCCCCAGCATTTT. It yields the protein CSAATGDRGQPQHF.

This chain joins TRBV30 and TRBJ1-2; 9 bases map to TRBD1. The CDR3 is 16 residues long. The ends lost 5 bases at V and 6 bases at J; junction bases unmatched: 16. Germline V gene sequence: CDR1 GTSNPN, CDR2 SVGIG (reference sequence). CDR3 sequence reads: CAWGTGTGISMDGYTF. The CDR3 region has the DNA TGTGCCTGGGGGACCGGGACAGGGATATCGATGGATGGCTACACCTTC.

Many counts were recorded for this clonotype. This rearrangement joins TRBV7-3 to TRBJ1-1, with 9 bases aligning to TRBD1. CDR3 length: 15 amino acids. Germline V gene lookup returns CDR1 SGHTA and CDR2 FQGTGA. V shed 6 bases, J shed 3 bases, and the junction held 8 bases outside the gene matches. The CDR3 bases are TGTGCCAGCAGTCGAGAGGACAGGGGTGACACTGAAGCTTTCTTT. Protein sequence: CASSREDRGDTEAFF.

This clonotype was seen more than once but under ten times. The J gene is TRBJ2-3, the V gene TRBV7-8, with no clear D. CDR3 length: 15 residues. The germline gives CDR1 SGHVS, CDR2 FQNEAQ. V was shortened by 5 bases and J by 1 base, with 13 bases between the two germline ends. CDR3: CASSPGGVRTDTQYF. DNA of the CDR3: TGTGCCAGCAGCCCTGGTGGGGTTCGCACAGATACGCAGTATTTT. The full variable domain, in which reference TRBV7-8 and TRBJ2-3 provide the parts outside the CDR3, is GAGVSQSPRYKVAKRGQDVALRCDPISGHVSLFWYQQALGQGPEFLTYFQNEAQLDKSGLPSDRFFAERPEGSVSTLKIQRTQQEDSAVYLCASSPGGVRTDTQYFGPGTRLTVL.

The rearrangement uses TRBV7-3 and TRBJ2-2; a weak D match, TRBD1 (5 bases). V was trimmed by 6 bases and J by 8 bases, leaving 13 bases between them. The CDR3 consists of 13 residues. Germline V gives CDR1 SGHTA, CDR2 FQGTGA. CDR3 nucleotides: TGTGCCAGCAGTCGGGCAGGGTTAGGGGAGCTGTTTTTT. Translating it yields CASSRAGLGELFF.

This clonotype was picked up a small number of times. This chain connects TRBV12-3 or TRBV12-4 to TRBJ1-1, with 10 positions matching TRBD1. V shed 7 bases and J 1 base; nucleotides not matched to a gene: 6. The length of the CDR3 is 15 residues. CDR3 sequence reads: CASNKRTGGNTEAFF. As DNA, the CDR3 is TGTGCCAGCAACAAACGGACAGGGGGGAACACTGAAGCTTTCTTT.

Only a few counts were recorded for this clonotype. The CDR3 here is CAISDRGNMNTEAFF. The CDR3 bases are TGTGCCATCAGTGACCGGGGTAACATGAACACTGAAGCTTTCTTT. V usage is TRBV10-3 and J usage is TRBJ1-1; D gene uncertain. The CDR3 has 15 amino acids. From germline, CDR1 is ENHRY and CDR2 SYGVKD. Trimming stripped 3 bases from V and 0 bases from J, with 11 bases between.

This clonotype was recorded at least ten times. This rearrangement joins TRBV7-8 to TRBJ2-4; D gene uncertain. This CDR3 is built from 13 residues. V lost 1 base and J lost 12, with 13 bases in between. Germline V gene data show CDR1 as SGHVS and CDR2 as FQNEAQ. The CDR3 spells CASSLDQGRYQYF. CDR3 DNA: TGTGCCAGCAGCTTAGACCAAGGACGTTATCAGTACTTC.

This clonotype was seen many times. The J gene is TRBJ2-1, the V gene TRBV7-3, with TRBD2 identical over 9 bases. CDR1 is SGHTA, CDR2 FQGTGA, per germline. Trimming at V came to 2 bases and at J to 8 bases, leaving 7 bases not matched to a gene. The CDR3 runs to 15 residues. CDR3 coding DNA: TGTGCCAGCAGCTTAGGGGGCGGGAGGGGCCATGAGCAGTTCTTC. Amino acid sequence: CASSLGGGRGHEQFF.

The J gene is TRBJ2-5, the V gene TRBV29-1, with D possibly TRBD2 on 6 matching bases. V was trimmed by 7 bases and J by 4 bases, leaving 13 bases between them. Germline CDR1 and CDR2: SQVTM and ANQGSEA. The length of the CDR3 is 12 residues. CDR3 residues: CSGGRERETQYF. CDR3 DNA: TGCAGCGGAGGCCGGGAGCGAGAGACCCAGTACTTC.

This clonotype was observed a few times. The V and J genes are TRBV30 and TRBJ1-1; D is perhaps TRBD1 (6 bases). The CDR3 covers 16 residues. Deletions cut 3 bases from V and 10 bases from J, with 27 bases between. The germline CDR1 and CDR2 sequences are GTSNPN and SVGIG (reference sequence). CDR3: CAWSARYPDSPWGAFF. As DNA, the CDR3 is TGTGCCTGGAGCGCGCGGTACCCGGACAGCCCTTGGGGAGCTTTCTTT.

The chain is built from TRBV12-5 and TRBJ2-3; no firm D call. Trimming removed 6 bases from V and 4 bases from J, with 11 bases in between. The CDR3 runs 13 residues. The germline CDR1 and CDR2 sequences are LGHNT and FRNRAP. The CDR3 nucleotides are TGTGCTAGTGGCCTCACGTGGGCAGATACGCAGTATTTT. It translates to CASGLTWADTQYF.

This clonotype occurred many times. The chain employs TRBV4-3 and TRBJ2-1; weak D call: TRBD2 (5 bases). There are 16 residues in the CDR3. The V end was cut by 0 bases, the J end by 0 bases, with 9 bases between. Germline V gene sequence: CDR1 LGHNA, CDR2 YSLEER. The CDR3 DNA reads as TGCGCCAGCAGCCAAGATTCGGGGAGCTCCTACAATGAGCAGTTCTTC. Protein sequence: CASSQDSGSSYNEQFF.

This clonotype was seen ten or more times. The DNA of the CDR3 is TGTGCCAGCAGTCCAGGTGCCGAAAAACTGTTTTTT. Translating gives CASSPGAEKLFF. This rearrangement joins TRBV7-2 to TRBJ1-4, with no clear D. The CDR3 has 12 amino acids. CDR1 and CDR2 from the germline V gene are SGHTA and FQGNSA. Trimming removed 6 bases from V and 8 bases from J, with 10 bases in between.

This clonotype was observed a handful of times. The rearrangement links TRBV12-3 or TRBV12-4 to TRBJ2-1; D is unresolved. The CDR3 extends over 10 amino acids. V lost 6 bases, J lost 5 bases, and 2 bases lay in between. CDR3 in DNA: TGTGCCAGCAGGGACAATGAGCAGTTCTTC. Translated, it gives CASRDNEQFF.

This clonotype has a count of ten or more. The genes are TRBV29-1 and TRBJ2-2; TRBD2 matches 8 bases. The CDR3 has 13 amino acids. V dropped 6 bases and J dropped 4; count of bases not matched to a gene: 4. Germline CDR1 SQVTM, CDR2 ANQGSEA. The CDR3: CSVATSGTGELFF. CDR3 coding DNA: TGCAGCGTCGCTACTAGCGGCACCGGGGAGCTGTTTTTT.

A few counts support this clonotype. This rearrangement joins TRBV5-1 to TRBJ1-2, with 10 bases that match TRBD1. CDR3 length equals 14 residues. CDR1 is SGHRS and CDR2 is YFSETQ in the germline V gene. J lost 6 bases, V lost 4 bases, and 6 bases had no gene match. The CDR3: CASSLWDRGNGYTF. In nucleotides, the CDR3 is TGCGCCAGCAGCCTGTGGGACAGGGGCAATGGCTACACCTTC.

In this sample, this clonotype turned up a few times. The chain is built from TRBV12-3 or TRBV12-4 and TRBJ2-7; perhaps TRBD2 as D (7 bases). This CDR3 is built from 15 residues. Trimming removed 3 bases from V and 0 bases from J, with 12 bases in between. CDR3 residues: CASSFGGGHSYEQYF. In DNA form, the CDR3 reads TGTGCCAGCAGTTTTGGGGGGGGACACTCCTACGAGCAGTACTTC.

J is TRBJ1-5 and V is TRBV2, with a tentative D call TRBD1 (6 bases). V lost 7 bases and J 4 bases, leaving 11 bases between the germline ends. The V gene's germline CDR1 is SNHLY and CDR2 FYNNEI. The CDR3 consists of 13 residues. The CDR3 region has the DNA TGTGCCAGCATCAGGGGCCCAAATCAGCCCCAGCATTTT. As protein: CASIRGPNQPQHF.